The clone carrying this T cell receptor (beta chain) appeared a single time. Its matching antigen is unknown. Germline loops: CDR1 LGHNA, CDR2 YSLEER. The CDR3 contains 15 residues. The V gene end was trimmed by 1 base and the J gene end by 6 bases; junction bases not matched to a gene: 6. Survey-level immunoSEQ v3.0 assays were run. Some clones are missing from TCRdb's copy, which holds only in-frame ones; the method was immunoSEQ multiplex PCR. The repertoire includes around 29,000 clones, roughly 96% of them detected once, and less than 9.5% sits in the top ten. This specimen belongs to a study of long-term antiretroviral therapy in people with HIV. Points from the study as a whole: Regardless of time point, clones expanded before ART dominated the repertoire. HIV repertoires showed narrower CDR3 length ranges than controls. Unavailable data included ART adherence, viral resistance and therapy changes (switches in treatment). Diversity remained lower than transplant donor controls, even though it increased after ART.

The J gene is TRBJ2-7, the V gene TRBV4-3; 10 nucleotides line up with TRBD2. The receptor's source is a man aged 30-40 years with HIV. The source was unsorted PBMCs, collected 6 to 6.5 years after starting antiretroviral therapy. The CDR3: CASSQATGTSVEQYF. The CDR3 nucleotides are TGCGCCAGCAGCCAAGCAACCGGGACTAGCGTCGAGCAGTACTTC.